Listed below are T cell receptor beta chains from one sample, sequenced in a study of blood T cell repertoires in COVID-19. Only in-frame clones appear in the TCRdb table, and some are missing; sequencing was by immunoSEQ multiplex PCR. The sample has roughly 140,000 clones, roughly 84% seen once. The sample was PBMCs or T cells enriched from blood (not recorded which). Every receptor here comes from a woman between 45 and 60 years old who had been exposed to COVID-19. The CDR3 runs from the conserved cysteine through the conserved F or W. D genes are given only for firm matches. Size tells how often a clone was seen (once, few, many) or the class of an expanded clone, and some rows leave it out.

J	size	D	V	DNA	CDR3
TRBJ1-5	-	TRBD1	TRBV18	TGTGCCAGCTCACCGACAGGGACAAGCAATCAGCCCCAGCATTTT	CASSPTGTSNQPQHF
TRBJ2-7	-	-	TRBV9	TGTGCCAGCAGCGTATCTGAGAGCTCCTACGAGCAGTACTTC	CASSVSESSYEQYF
TRBJ2-7	-	TRBD1	TRBV15	TGTGCCACCAGCAGAGTAGGACAGGGCTACGAGCAGTACTTC	CATSRVGQGYEQYF
TRBJ1-2	-	-	TRBV7-9	TGTGCCAGCAGCAAAGACCTCCCGGGTGGCTATGGCTACACCTTC	CASSKDLPGGYGYTF
TRBJ2-2	-	TRBD1	TRBV7-6	TGTGCCAGCAGCCTGGGACAGGGACTGTTTTTT	CASSLGQGLFF
TRBJ2-1	-	TRBD2	TRBV18	TGTGCCAGCTCACCATTGGAGACTAGCGGGCCCTCAGCCAATGAGCAGTTCTTC	CASSPLETSGPSANEQFF
TRBJ2-2	once	-	TRBV6-5	TGTGCCAGCAGCAGGGGTCCCAACACCGGGGAGCTGTTTTTT	CASSRGPNTGELFF
TRBJ2-2	-	TRBD2	TRBV25-1	TGTGCCAGCAGTGAAACTGGCGGGAGGAGATCCGGGGAGCTGTTTTTT	CASSETGGRRSGELFF
TRBJ2-7	-	-	TRBV24-1	TGTGCCACCAGTGCCCCGGACAGATCCGAGCAGTACTTC	CATSAPDRSEQYF
TRBJ2-5	-	-	TRBV25-1	TGTGCCAGCAGTGAAAGGGCCGGGGTTATTCAAGAGACCCAGTACTTC	CASSERAGVIQETQYF
TRBJ2-1	once	TRBD2	TRBV5-1	TGCGCCAGCAGCTTGGGAACTAGCGGCTACAATGAGCAGTTCTTC	CASSLGTSGYNEQFF
TRBJ2-6	-	-	TRBV6-2/TRBV6-3	TGTGCCAGCAGTTACTGGGGCAACTCTGGGGCCAACGTCCTGACTTTC	CASSYWGNSGANVLTF
TRBJ2-1	-	TRBD2	TRBV19	TGTGCCAGTACCAACTGGGGGGCTAGCGGGAAGACCGGGGGACGCGGTGAGCAGTTCTTC	CASTNWGASGKTGGRGEQFF
TRBJ2-1	-	TRBD1	TRBV19	TGTGCCAGTAGGGGGGGACAGGGATCGGTTTACAATGAGCAGTTCTTC	CASRGGQGSVYNEQFF
TRBJ2-1	once	TRBD2	TRBV2	TGTGCCAGCAGTACGAGACTAGCGGGAAATAGTGAGCAGTTCTTC	CASSTRLAGNSEQFF